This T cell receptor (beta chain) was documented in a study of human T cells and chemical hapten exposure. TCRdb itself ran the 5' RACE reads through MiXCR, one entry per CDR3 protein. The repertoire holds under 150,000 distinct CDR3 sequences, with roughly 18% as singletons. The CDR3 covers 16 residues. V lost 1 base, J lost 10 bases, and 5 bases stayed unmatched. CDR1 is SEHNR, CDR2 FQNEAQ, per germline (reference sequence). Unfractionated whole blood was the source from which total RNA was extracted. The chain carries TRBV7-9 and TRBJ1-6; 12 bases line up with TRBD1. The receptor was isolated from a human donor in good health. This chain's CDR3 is CASSLGDRGPGSPLHF. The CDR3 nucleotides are TGTGCCAGCAGCTTAGGGGACAGGGGGCCGGGATCACCCCTCCACTTT.